The clone carrying this T cell receptor beta chain appeared a few times. Via MiXCR, TCRdb re-called the RT-PCR reads, giving one row per CDR3 protein. The sample has about 530,000 distinct CDR3 sequences; roughly 12% are singletons. This entry is derived from a study of response to subunit inactivated influenza vaccine. V lost 2 bases and J 3 bases, leaving 26 bases between the germline ends. CDR3 length equals 20 residues. Germline V CDR1 and CDR2: KGHSH, LQKENI. The sample here was PBMCs from blood, taken on the day of vaccination. The genes are TRBV18 and TRBJ2-1; unclear D gene. This sequence was found in a man aged 50-59 years who received an inactivated influenza vaccine. CDR3: CASSPNFQSQLGPLYNEQFF. DNA of the CDR3: TGTGCCAGCTCACCAAACTTCCAATCTCAGTTGGGTCCCCTCTACAATGAGCAGTTCTTC.